The rows below give T cell receptor beta chains drawn from one sample of a study of CD8+ T cells in alopecia areata. Generated by immunoSEQ multiplex PCR, the TCRdb table keeps only in-frame clones and is missing some. The data contain more than 95,000 clones, roughly two fifths of them singletons. The specimen sequenced was CD4+ T cells sorted from blood. The receptors were sampled from a human donor with alopecia areata. Each CDR3 is given with its conserved first and last residue. The D gene is left open where the match is weak. Size tells how often a clone was seen (once, few, many) or the class of an expanded clone, and some rows leave it out.

cdr3_nt,cdr3_aa,d_call,v_call,clone_size,j_call
TGTGCCAGCAGCTTGGCCTACGAGCAGTACTTC,CASSLAYEQYF,-,TRBV11-2,-,TRBJ2-7
TGTGCCAGCAGTCCCAAGGGCGCGGAGCAAGAGACCCAGTACTTC,CASSPKGAEQETQYF,-,TRBV28,few,TRBJ2-5
TGCGCCAGCTCCCCCGCGGGGGTCACTGAAGCTTTCTTT,CASSPAGVTEAFF,-,TRBV5-1,few,TRBJ1-1
TGTGCCAGCAGCCCTTTCGACAGACAGGTTAGCGAGCAGTACTTC,CASSPFDRQVSEQYF,-,TRBV7-2,-,TRBJ2-7
TGTGCCAGCAGCGGGCCTAGCGGGGCCTACAATGAGCAGTTCTTC,CASSGPSGAYNEQFF,TRBD2,TRBV2,few,TRBJ2-1
TGTGCCAGCAGATGGTCCCTAGGGGAGACCCAGTACTTC,CASRWSLGETQYF,-,TRBV28,-,TRBJ2-5
TGCGCCAGCAGCCAGGACCCGGGACAGGGGGGATCACCCCTCCACTTT,CASSQDPGQGGSPLHF,TRBD1,TRBV4-3,-,TRBJ1-6
TGCAGCGTTGAGACGAGGACAGGACGCGCCTATGGCTACACCTTC,CSVETRTGRAYGYTF,TRBD1,TRBV29-1,-,TRBJ1-2
TGCAGCGTTGGTATCGGGGGCTCGACCTACGAGCAGTACTTC,CSVGIGGSTYEQYF,-,TRBV29-1,-,TRBJ2-7
TGCAGCGTCAGGGGGGCCCCCCCGGGAGTGGAGACCCAGTACTTC,CSVRGAPPGVETQYF,-,TRBV29-1,few,TRBJ2-5
TGCGCCAGCAGCATCGGACAGGCAGATACGCAGTATTTT,CASSIGQADTQYF,TRBD1,TRBV5-1,-,TRBJ2-3
TGTGCCAGCAGCCAAGCGGGTATATCTGGAAACACCATATATTTT,CASSQAGISGNTIYF,-,TRBV14,-,TRBJ1-3
TGTGCCAGCAGTTCAACCGGGACAAGCAATCAGCCCCAGCATTTT,CASSSTGTSNQPQHF,-,TRBV2,-,TRBJ1-5
TGTGCCAGCAGGCCGGGACAGACCACGCGAGGTGAGCAGTTCTTC,CASRPGQTTRGEQFF,TRBD1,TRBV6-5,-,TRBJ2-1
TGCGCCAGCAGCCAAGTTTACGGGGCTAACTATGGCTACACCTTC,CASSQVYGANYGYTF,-,TRBV4-3,few,TRBJ1-2
TGTGCCAGCAGCCACCGCCGACAGGACGGAGAGACCCAGTACTTC,CASSHRRQDGETQYF,-,TRBV14,few,TRBJ2-5
TGTGCCAGCAGTACAGCGCTAGGGTACGAGCAGTACTTC,CASSTALGYEQYF,-,TRBV7-2,few,TRBJ2-7
TGTGCCAGCAGCGCCACGGACAGGCGTCGCTACGAGCAGTACTTC,CASSATDRRRYEQYF,TRBD1,TRBV13,-,TRBJ2-7
TGTGCCAGCAGCCAGGGTACTAGTGGATATACGCAGTATTTT,CASSQGTSGYTQYF,-,TRBV14,-,TRBJ2-3
TGTGCCAGCTCACCACCGGGCAGCAGCGAGCAGTACTTC,CASSPPGSSEQYF,-,TRBV18,-,TRBJ2-7
TGCGCCACCAAACGAGACAGCACAGATACGCAGTATTTT,CATKRDSTDTQYF,-,TRBV10-2,once,TRBJ2-3
TGCAGCGTTGTTTTAGGCGCCGATACGCAGTATTTT,CSVVLGADTQYF,-,TRBV29-1,few,TRBJ2-3
TGTGCCAGCAGCTTAGGACTAGGGGATGAGCAGTTCTTC,CASSLGLGDEQFF,-,TRBV7-9,-,TRBJ2-1
TGTGCCAGCAGCTTCTTGGGGGAACCTAACTATGGCTACACCTTC,CASSFLGEPNYGYTF,-,TRBV7-9,few,TRBJ1-2
TGTGCCAGCAGCTTATCGGGGATCCGGGACCAGTACTTC,CASSLSGIRDQYF,-,TRBV7-9,-,TRBJ2-5
TGCAGCGTTGAAGTAGGAGGAAGGGGGGGATATGGCTACACCTTC,CSVEVGGRGGYGYTF,-,TRBV29-1,-,TRBJ1-2